This T cell receptor (beta chain) was captured in a study of cytomegalovirus exposure and HLA in healthy donors. Study results and limitations: For most TCR beta V segments, an earlier analysis put the productive rate at about 87% or about 30% of the time.

About this clone: As yet, its antigen is unknown.

CDR3 size: 16 residues. The germline V and J ends were trimmed by 4 bases and 2 bases, with 20 bases remaining between them. Germline CDR1 SQVTM, CDR2 ANQGSEA. Primers included in the PCR were 60 Vbeta and 13 Jbeta primers. Original analysis: As a later analysis found, there were tens of millions of unique TCR beta chains, of which some 10 million were shared. The method was immunoSEQ multiplex PCR; TCRdb's version includes in-frame clones alone and lacks a portion of them. The D gene and trimming were derived from the DNA, and the V and J assignments and clone size from that table. The table has more than 95,000 clones, less than 85% seen once.

Input material: PBMCs. The V and J genes are TRBV29-1 and TRBJ1-1, with D perhaps matching TRBD1 (6 bases). The origin of this receptor is a man in his forties in good health and CMV-seropositive. In DNA, the CDR3 is TGCAGCGTTGTCGGGGGGGCAGGCCGAACCAACACTGAAGCTTTCTTT. Translation gives CSVVGGAGRTNTEAFF.